This TCR beta chain comes out of a study of OX40 agonist ivuxolimab in advanced cancers. A note on the overall study: Ivuxolimab, which targeted the costimulatory receptor OX40 (CD134), was an agonistic, fully human IgG2 monoclonal antibody. Intravenous ivuxolimab was administered to patients every 2 weeks at six dose levels: 0.01, 0.1, 0.3, 1.5, 3 and 10 mg/kg. Of the approximately 54 dose-escalation patients, hepatocellular carcinoma was present in about 20, melanoma in around 15, renal cell carcinoma in 9 and head and neck cancer in 9. The purpose of peripheral TCRbeta sequencing was to test whether ivuxolimab changed TCR sequence diversity and led to clonal T-cell expansion. Three dose-escalation patients achieved partial responses, one with hepatocellular carcinoma and two with cutaneous melanoma. The paper covers the monotherapy dose-escalation part of the phase I ivuxolimab trial, which included N of about 56 patients. Patients were allowed to have had prior anti-PD-1, anti-PD-L1 or anti-CTLA-4 therapy, and 30% to 50% of the dose-escalation patients had previously received checkpoint inhibitors. A male proportion of around 80% and a mean age of about 60 years, ranging from roughly 23 to 85, were recorded for the dose-escalation cohort. Broader findings and caveats from the paper: Low levels of normalized T-cell clonal expansion were also seen in some patients who did not respond. Which antigens the clonally expanded peripheral T cells were specific for was not determined. Partial responders in the 0.1-3.0 mg/kg groups had among the lowest normalized peripheral clonal expansion, especially among CD8+ T cells. At doses from 0.1 to 3.0 mg/kg, clonal expansion was seen in both CD4+ and CD8+ blood T cells between baseline and week 6. After ivuxolimab, expanded clones were on average more numerous among CD8+ T cells than among CD4+ T cells.

Sequences SNHLY (CDR1) and FYNNEI (CDR2) are obtained from the germline V gene. V gives up 4 bases and J gives up 0 bases, and the segment between their germline ends measures 10 bases. Counted from cysteine to phenylalanine, this CDR3 has 15 amino acids. Only the CDR3 DNA stays, 45 bases, in frame from base 1. Patients with a history of autoimmune disease or receiving systemic immunosuppression were excluded from the trial. In every dose cohort, peripheral blood was drawn for TCR sequencing at baseline, cycle 4 day 1, and cycle 7 day 1. Samples were obtained from an open-label, multicenter, first-in-human phase I dose-escalation trial of ivuxolimab. Adults with locally advanced or metastatic melanoma, renal cell, hepatocellular, or head and neck squamous cell carcinoma were enrolled in the trial. Before TCR sequencing, CD4+ and CD8+ T cells were separately sorted from peripheral blood. To sequence the TCRbeta CDR3 region, genomic DNA was isolated from the sorted cells. The immunoSEQ Assay was used for sequencing of TCRbeta CDR3 regions. Not all clones reach the TCRdb copy of this immuneACCESS table, which keeps in-frame sequences only. Checked studies attribute under half of the gap to unresolved V genes and leave the rest unexplained. The sample profile shows almost 80,000 clones; roughly four fifths of them were found once. The top ten hold roughly 25% of the sample.

Worth noting for this clone: There is no known antigen for this receptor. The sample holds no much larger clone one base away, and base qualities are not on file.

The input for sequencing was CD4+ or CD8+ T cells sorted from blood, taken in a trial of the OX40 agonist ivuxolimab. The V and J genes are TRBV2 and TRBJ2-1; no D gene is confidently identified. The clonotype was recovered from an adult with an advanced solid tumor such as melanoma, head and neck, liver or kidney cancer. The DNA sequence is given as TGTGCCAGCAGTGCCGAACAGAACTCCTACAATGAGCAGTTCTTC. It encodes CASSAEQNSYNEQFF.